This is a list of T cell receptor beta chains from one sample in a study of T cell responses to AZD1222 COVID-19 vaccine. TCRdb keeps only in-frame clones here, not all; method: immunoSEQ multiplex PCR. The data contain around 100,000 clones, about 93% of them singletons. The material was peripheral blood, obtained on day 0 of AZD1222 vaccination. The receptors stem from an adult in good health. CDR3s include the opening cysteine and the closing phenylalanine or tryptophan. A D gene is named only where the DNA matches it firmly. Clone size appears in some rows only: once, few, many, or a class for an expanded clone.

CDR3 DNA: TGTGCCAGCAGCTTGGCCGGGACTACTAATGAAAAACTGTTTTTT; CDR3 protein: CASSLAGTTNEKLFF; V gene: TRBV9; clone size: NA; D gene: NA; J gene: TRBJ1-4
CDR3 DNA: TGTGCCAGCAGCTTCGGACATTCGAACACTGAAGCTTTCTTT; CDR3 protein: CASSFGHSNTEAFF; V gene: TRBV7-8; clone size: NA; D gene: NA; J gene: TRBJ1-1
CDR3 DNA: TGCGCCAGCAGCCCGGACAGGGCAAGCTATGGCTACACCTTC; CDR3 protein: CASSPDRASYGYTF; V gene: TRBV5-1; clone size: NA; D gene: TRBD1; J gene: TRBJ1-2
CDR3 DNA: TGTGCCAGCAGTCTGACCCGGGACAGGCTTCACTTT; CDR3 protein: CASSLTRDRLHF; V gene: TRBV7-9; clone size: NA; D gene: TRBD1; J gene: TRBJ1-6
CDR3 DNA: TGTGCCAGCAGCCAAGATCCGCAGGGGTCCTACGAGCAGTACTTC; CDR3 protein: CASSQDPQGSYEQYF; V gene: TRBV4-2; clone size: NA; D gene: NA; J gene: TRBJ2-7
CDR3 DNA: TGTGCCAGCAGCCTGGACAGGGAAAGGAACAAGTATCAGCCCCAGCATTTT; CDR3 protein: CASSLDRERNKYQPQHF; V gene: TRBV13; clone size: once; D gene: TRBD1; J gene: TRBJ1-5
CDR3 DNA: TGTGCCAGCAGCTTGGACAGGGGGAGTGAGCAGTACTTC; CDR3 protein: CASSLDRGSEQYF; V gene: TRBV14; clone size: NA; D gene: TRBD1; J gene: TRBJ2-7
CDR3 DNA: TGTGCCAGCAGCCTCCAGGAGACCCAGTACTTC; CDR3 protein: CASSLQETQYF; V gene: TRBV7-2; clone size: once; D gene: NA; J gene: TRBJ2-5
CDR3 DNA: TGTGCCAGCAGCCCGGGACTATCCTCTGGAAACACCATATATTTT; CDR3 protein: CASSPGLSSGNTIYF; V gene: TRBV11-2; clone size: once; D gene: NA; J gene: TRBJ1-3
CDR3 DNA: TGTGCCAGCAGCTCCGGGCCATTTAATGAAAAACTGTTTTTT; CDR3 protein: CASSSGPFNEKLFF; V gene: TRBV7-8; clone size: NA; D gene: NA; J gene: TRBJ1-4
CDR3 DNA: TGTGCCGCATCGGGTGGGCCCGCCTCCTACAATGAGCAGTTCTTC; CDR3 protein: CAASGGPASYNEQFF; V gene: TRBV10-3; clone size: NA; D gene: NA; J gene: TRBJ2-1
CDR3 DNA: TGTGCCAGCAGCTGGACAGGGGGAGGTGAAGCTTTCTTT; CDR3 protein: CASSWTGGGEAFF; V gene: TRBV7-3; clone size: NA; D gene: TRBD1; J gene: TRBJ1-1
CDR3 DNA: TGTGCCACCAGCAGAAACTTCATGTTAAACATTCAGTACTTC; CDR3 protein: CATSRNFMLNIQYF; V gene: TRBV15; clone size: NA; D gene: NA; J gene: TRBJ2-4
CDR3 DNA: TGTGCCAGCAGCCAATCCGGGACAGGGGGCTACGAGCAGTACTTC; CDR3 protein: CASSQSGTGGYEQYF; V gene: TRBV4-2; clone size: NA; D gene: TRBD1; J gene: TRBJ2-7
CDR3 DNA: TGTGCCAGCAGCTTAGATCTCATGGGGCTAGCATTCTCGGAGGAGCAGTACTTC; CDR3 protein: CASSLDLMGLAFSEEQYF; V gene: TRBV11-2; clone size: NA; D gene: NA; J gene: TRBJ2-7
CDR3 DNA: TGTGCCAGCAGCTCGGGACTCCTGAACACCGGGGAGCTGTTTTTT; CDR3 protein: CASSSGLLNTGELFF; V gene: TRBV11-2; clone size: NA; D gene: NA; J gene: TRBJ2-2
CDR3 DNA: TGTGCCAGCTTCAGGGGGGCGCGGGAGTTATGGGGCTACACCTTC; CDR3 protein: CASFRGARELWGYTF; V gene: TRBV28; clone size: NA; D gene: TRBD1; J gene: TRBJ1-2
CDR3 DNA: TGTGCCAGCAGCTTAGTAGGGCAGGGGAGGATGAACACTGAAGCTTTCTTT; CDR3 protein: CASSLVGQGRMNTEAFF; V gene: TRBV7-6; clone size: NA; D gene: NA; J gene: TRBJ1-1
CDR3 DNA: TGTGCCAGTAGTATCATAGCGGGGGTCTCCTACGAGCAGTACTTC; CDR3 protein: CASSIIAGVSYEQYF; V gene: TRBV19; clone size: NA; D gene: TRBD2; J gene: TRBJ2-7
CDR3 DNA: TGTGCCAGCAGCCCCCGGGTAGCCACAGATACGCAGTATTTT; CDR3 protein: CASSPRVATDTQYF; V gene: TRBV3-1/TRBV3-2; clone size: NA; D gene: NA; J gene: TRBJ2-3
CDR3 DNA: TGTGCCAGCAGCTTAACGTTGGGGGCTAGCACAGATACGCAGTATTTT; CDR3 protein: CASSLTLGASTDTQYF; V gene: TRBV7-3; clone size: NA; D gene: NA; J gene: TRBJ2-3
CDR3 DNA: TGTGCCAGCAGCCCCGGGACAGGCGGCCCAGATGGCTACACCTTC; CDR3 protein: CASSPGTGGPDGYTF; V gene: TRBV5-6; clone size: NA; D gene: TRBD1; J gene: TRBJ1-2
CDR3 DNA: TGCGCCAGCAGTGTTGCGGGGGCTGGAAACATTCAGTACTTC; CDR3 protein: CASSVAGAGNIQYF; V gene: TRBV10-1; clone size: NA; D gene: NA; J gene: TRBJ2-4
CDR3 DNA: TGTGCCAGTAAATCGTCTAGTTATGGGTACAATGAGCAGTTCTTC; CDR3 protein: CASKSSSYGYNEQFF; V gene: TRBV19; clone size: NA; D gene: NA; J gene: TRBJ2-1
CDR3 DNA: TGTGCCAGCAAGATGCAGGGGAACACTGAAGCTTTCTTT; CDR3 protein: CASKMQGNTEAFF; V gene: TRBV2; clone size: NA; D gene: NA; J gene: TRBJ1-1